The next 32 T cell receptor beta chains were all read from a single sample in a study of shared clonotypes between healthy human individuals. Positive CCR7 selection of CD45RO-negative cells yielded the naive CD8 cells, and terminally differentiated effector memory CD45RA+ cells were excluded. Libraries were prepared by immunoSEQ multiplex PCR; TCRdb keeps only in-frame clonotypes and omits some of them. Here the sample spans about 680,000 clones, roughly nine tenths being singletons. Specimen: naive CD8+ T cells sorted from blood. Receptors originate from a man aged 25-40 years in good health.

The genes are TRBV19 and TRBJ2-7, with TRBD1 as a possible D gene (5 bases). The CDR3 is 12 amino acids. Germline CDR1 is LNHDA and CDR2 is SQIVND (reference sequence). Trimming shortened V by 9 bases and J by 9 bases, and 18 bases separated the two germline ends. CDR3 loop: CASGPDNVRQYF. The CDR3 nucleotides read TGTGCCAGCGGACCGGACAACGTTCGGCAGTACTTC.

The J gene is TRBJ2-2, the V gene TRBV6-5, with D uncertain. The ends were cut back, 4 bases at V and 7 bases at J, with 4 bases in the middle. The CDR3 totals 11 residues. Germline V gives CDR1 MNHEY, CDR2 SVGAGI. Here the CDR3 reads CASSSNGELFF. The CDR3, as DNA: TGTGCCAGCAGTTCTAACGGGGAGCTGTTTTTT.

The chain links TRBV7-9 to TRBJ2-7; TRBD1 agrees at 8 bases. The germline V gene has CDR1 SEHNR and CDR2 FQNEAQ (reference sequence). V gave up 5 bases and J gave up 3 bases; unmatched junction bases: 12. This CDR3 has 16 residues. CDR3 nucleotides: TGTGCCAGCAGCCCCACGGACAGGGCGCCACTCTACGAGCAGTACTTC. It specifies CASSPTDRAPLYEQYF.

This clone was observed a single time. The chain combines TRBV28 with TRBJ2-1; maybe TRBD2 (5 bases). The germline V gene has CDR1 MDHEN and CDR2 SYDVKM. This CDR3 region has 13 residues. In nucleotides, the CDR3 is TGTGCGGCAGGATTTAGCGACTACAATGAGCAGTTCTTC. Residues: CAAGFSDYNEQFF.

The rearrangement uses TRBV4-2 and TRBJ1-1; no firm D call. The CDR3 runs to 14 residues. Germline CDR1 reads LGHNA; CDR2 reads YNFKEQ. V lost 0 bases and J lost 0, with 5 bases in between. The CDR3 nucleotides are TGTGCCAGCAGCCAAGAATCCGTGAACACTGAAGCTTTCTTT. The encoded protein is CASSQESVNTEAFF.

V is TRBV7-3 and J is TRBJ2-1, with 10 bases matching TRBD2. Trimming took 0 bases from V and 6 from J; bases not matched to a gene: 8. The CDR3 covers 17 residues. CDR1 and CDR2 (germline): SGHTA, FQGTGA. The CDR3 reads CASSLTSSGSPGNEQFF. CDR3 sequence (DNA): TGTGCCAGCAGCTTAACGTCTAGCGGGAGCCCCGGCAATGAGCAGTTCTTC. The entire variable domain, with the rest obtained from reference TRBV7-3 and TRBJ2-1, is as follows: GAGVSQTPSNKVTEKGKYVELRCDPISGHTALYWYRQSLGQGPEFLIYFQGTGAADDSGLPNDRFFAVRPEGSVSTLKIQRTERGDSAVYLCASSLTSSGSPGNEQFFGPGTRLTVL.

The chain recombines TRBV5-4 with TRBJ1-2; D remains unclear. The V end lost 0 bases, the J end lost 4 bases, and 7 bases lay between the germline ends. Looked up from germline, CDR1 is SGHNT and CDR2 is YYREEE (reference sequence). The CDR3 has 13 residues. The CDR3 bases are TGTGCCAGCAGCTTGGCCGGGTTCTATGGCTACACCTTC. Residues: CASSLAGFYGYTF.

Details on this clone: This CDR3 is also generated by other DNA sequences in the sample. This chain connects TRBV9 to TRBJ2-3; D may correspond to TRBD1 or TRBD2 (5 bases each). Trimming cost V 2 bases and J 0 bases, with 7 bases left between them. The CDR3 length is 14 residues. CDR1 is SGDLS, CDR2 YYNGEE, per germline. The CDR3 nucleotides read TGTGCCAGCAGCGTCTGGGGGAGCACAGATACGCAGTATTTT. This codes for CASSVWGSTDTQYF.

This chain uses TRBV20-1 with TRBJ2-3, with D unresolved. Looked up from germline, CDR1 is DFQATT and CDR2 is SNEGSKA (reference sequence). The CDR3 covers 11 residues. Between the trimmed V and J ends, which lost 6 bases and 4 bases, there was a span of 8 bases. The CDR3 DNA sequence: TGCAGTGCGATGAAGGCAGATACGCAGTATTTT. As protein: CSAMKADTQYF.

This rearrangement joins TRBV19 to TRBJ2-3; D gene uncertain. The V end was cut by 5 bases, the J end by 5 bases, with 20 bases between. The CDR3 length is 16 residues. Germline CDR1 reads LNHDA; CDR2 reads SQIVND (reference sequence). CDR3 sequence reads: CASSSDASVRQDTQYF. In nucleotides, the CDR3 is TGTGCCAGTAGTTCGGACGCCTCCGTAAGGCAAGATACGCAGTATTTT.

The J gene is TRBJ2-3, the V gene TRBV28, with 13 bases fitting TRBD2. This CDR3 contains 16 residues. V lost 6 bases, J lost 5 bases, and 8 bases stayed unmatched. Germline V gene sequence: CDR1 MDHEN, CDR2 SYDVKM. Written as DNA, the CDR3 is TGTGCCAGCAGCCACGGACTAGCGGGAGTCGGAGATACGCAGTATTTT. Translated: CASSHGLAGVGDTQYF.

J is TRBJ2-7 and V is TRBV29-1; 7 bases are a match to TRBD2. The CDR3 sequence is 13 residues long. The germline CDR1 and CDR2 sequences are SQVTM and ANQGSEA. V lost 5 bases and J lost 0; bases outside the gene matches: 4. CDR3 coding DNA: TGCAGCGTTACTAGCGCTAACTCCTACGAGCAGTACTTC. Its translation is CSVTSANSYEQYF.

As DNA, the CDR3 is TGTGCCAGCCAACCCAGGGGGGAGACCCAGTACTTC. Protein sequence: CASQPRGETQYF. The V and J genes are TRBV6-1 and TRBJ2-5, with 7 positions matching TRBD1. From germline, CDR1 is MNHNS and CDR2 SASEGT. Germline trimming cut 8 bases from V and 5 bases from J; bases unmatched to any gene: 5. CDR3 length equals 12 residues.

The genes are TRBV7-9 and TRBJ2-7; D not certain. CDR3 size: 13 residues. The V end was cut by 3 bases, the J end by 2 bases, with 8 bases between. The germline V gene has CDR1 SEHNR and CDR2 FQNEAQ (reference sequence). Written as DNA, the CDR3 is TGTGCCAGCAGCTTGTCTAGAACCTACGAGCAGTACTTC. Its protein is CASSLSRTYEQYF.

The gene calls are TRBV6-1 and TRBJ1-2, with 8 bases that match TRBD1. Germline V lookup: CDR1 MNHNS, CDR2 SASEGT. This CDR3 has 16 amino acids. The trim removed 4 bases at V and 0 bases at J, leaving 7 bases unmatched. The DNA for the CDR3 is TGTGCCAGCAGTGGCATTCCGGGACAGGCTAACTATGGCTACACCTTC. This gives the protein CASSGIPGQANYGYTF.

The J gene is TRBJ1-4, the V gene TRBV7-9; D possibly corresponds to TRBD1 (5 bases). The CDR3 is made up of 18 amino acids. Trimming took 2 bases from V and 6 from J, leaving 22 bases between them. Germline V gene data show CDR1 as SEHNR and CDR2 as FQNEAQ (reference sequence). The CDR3 DNA is TGTGCCAGCAGCTTACCTGACCGGGGCCGCTTCCGACATGAAAAACTGTTTTTT. Translated: CASSLPDRGRFRHEKLFF. The complete variable domain, with remaining parts taken from reference TRBV7-9 and TRBJ1-4, reads DTGVSQNPRHKITKRGQNVTFRCDPISEHNRLYWYRQTLGQGPEFLTYFQNEAQLEKSRLLSDRFSAERPKGSFSTLEIQRTEQGDSAMYLCASSLPDRGRFRHEKLFFGSGTQLSVL.

For the CDR3, the DNA is TGTGCCAGCAGTTTAAACAGGGAACTCAATGGCTACACCTTC. Translating it yields CASSLNRELNGYTF. The chain has TRBV28 and TRBJ1-2; weak D call: TRBD1 (6 bases). This CDR3 has 14 amino acids. V was shortened by 2 bases and J by 6 bases, with 13 bases between the two germline ends. The germline V gene has CDR1 MDHEN and CDR2 SYDVKM.

The chain uses TRBV13 and TRBJ2-1; D remains ambiguous. Germline-derived CDR1 and CDR2 are PRHDT and FYEKMQ (reference sequence). The CDR3 consists of 13 residues. The ends were cut back, 2 bases at V and 4 bases at J, with 6 bases in the middle. The CDR3 DNA sequence: TGTGCCAGCAGCTTAATAGATTACAATGAGCAGTTCTTC. It translates to CASSLIDYNEQFF.

This clone is a singleton in its sample. The rearrangement joins TRBV2 to TRBJ2-1, with 13 positions matching TRBD2. Germline V gene lookup returns CDR1 SNHLY and CDR2 FYNNEI. J was trimmed by 0 bases and V by 7 bases; bases with no gene match: 3. The CDR3 has 16 residues. CDR3: CASMRTSGSSYNEQFF. Here the CDR3 DNA reads TGTGCCAGCATGAGGACTAGCGGGAGCTCCTACAATGAGCAGTTCTTC. Together with reference TRBV2 and TRBJ2-1, the CDR3 gives the full variable domain: EPEVTQTPSHQVTQMGQEVILRCVPISNHLYFYWYRQILGQKVEFLVSFYNNEISEKSEIFDDQFSVERPDGSNFTLKIRSTKLEDSAMYFCASMRTSGSSYNEQFFGPGTRLTVL.

In its sample, this clone was seen a few times. The gene calls are TRBV21-1 and TRBJ1-5. TRBV21-1 is marked as a pseudogene. The CDR3 loop spans 13 amino acids. The CDR3 sequence is CARAAYSNQPQHF. DNA for the CDR3: TGTGCCAGGGCCGCGTATAGCAATCAGCCCCAGCATTTT.

V is TRBV7-9 and J is TRBJ2-1; TRBD2 matches 8 bases. After removal of 3 bases from V and 7 bases from J, the junction contained 14 bases not matched to a gene. CDR1 and CDR2 (germline): SEHNR, FQNEAQ (reference sequence). This CDR3 comprises 17 residues. Written as DNA, the CDR3 is TGTGCCAGCAGCTTCGTGCGTACCGGGACTAGGGGGAATGAGCAGTTCTTC. It is translated as CASSFVRTGTRGNEQFF.

The chain employs TRBV29-1 and TRBJ2-2; D is ambiguous. The V gene lost 6 bases and the J gene lost 1 base, with 15 bases spanning the gap. CDR1 and CDR2 (germline): SQVTM, ANQGSEA. This CDR3 region has 15 residues. CDR3 nucleotide sequence: TGCAGCGTGACCCGCCTTGACGAGAACACCGGGGAGCTGTTTTTT. Residues: CSVTRLDENTGELFF.

The chain has TRBV5-6 and TRBJ2-7; D is ambiguous. V was trimmed by 0 bases and J by 2 bases, leaving 9 bases between them. The germline V gene has CDR1 SGHDT and CDR2 YYEEEE. The CDR3 extends over 14 amino acids. The CDR3 bases are TGTGCCAGCAGCTTGGATCGCACACCCTACGAGCAGTACTTC. As protein: CASSLDRTPYEQYF.

V gene TRBV7-9 combines with J gene TRBJ2-7, with no clear D. V gave up 1 base and J gave up 2 bases, with 12 bases separating them. This CDR3 has 15 residues. CDR1 is SEHNR, CDR2 FQNEAQ, per germline (reference sequence). CDR3 in amino acids: CASSLDAGATYEQYF. The DNA of the CDR3 is TGTGCCAGCAGCTTAGATGCAGGAGCCACCTACGAGCAGTACTTC.

The chain joins TRBV2 to TRBJ2-1; D may be TRBD2 (6 bases). Between the trimmed V and J ends, which lost 10 bases and 4 bases, there was a span of 17 bases. This CDR3 has 14 amino acids. CDR1 is SNHLY, CDR2 FYNNEI, per germline. CDR3 sequence: CATLPGGAYNEQFF. CDR3 bases: TGTGCCACCCTCCCTGGCGGGGCTTACAATGAGCAGTTCTTC.

This clone showed up just once. V is TRBV4-2 and J is TRBJ2-7; 7 bases map to TRBD1. The V gene's germline CDR1 is LGHNA and CDR2 YNFKEQ. With 3 bases clipped from V and 0 bases from J, the junction kept 5 bases outside the gene matches. CDR3 length equals 15 residues. This CDR3 is CASSHGGQSSYEQYF. CDR3 nucleotide sequence: TGTGCCAGCAGCCATGGGGGACAGAGCTCCTACGAGCAGTACTTC.

This chain joins TRBV9 and TRBJ2-2; 11 nucleotides align to TRBD1. V trimming: 4 bases; J trimming: 3 bases; junction bases outside the gene matches: 8. CDR1 is SGDLS and CDR2 is YYNGEE in the germline V gene. This CDR3 region has 17 residues. The CDR3 DNA follows: TGTGCCAGCAGCTCGCCGGGACAGGGGGTGGACACCGGGGAGCTGTTTTTT. As protein: CASSSPGQGVDTGELFF.

This chain connects TRBV7-8 to TRBJ2-1; 7 positions agree with TRBD2. The V gene end was trimmed by 0 bases and the J gene end by 0 bases; junction bases not matched to a gene: 5. The CDR3 is 17 amino acids. CDR1 and CDR2 from the germline V gene are SGHVS and FQNEAQ. The DNA for the CDR3 is TGTGCCAGCAGCTTAGCGCTGGCGGGAGACTCCTACAATGAGCAGTTCTTC. This codes for CASSLALAGDSYNEQFF.

V is TRBV4-1 and J is TRBJ1-2; D is unclear. The CDR3 is 15 residues long. In germline, CDR1 is MGHRA, CDR2 YSYEKL. The V end was cut by 1 base, the J end by 0 bases, with 9 bases between. Here the CDR3 DNA reads TGCGCCAGCAGCCAAGCTGAGGGAACTAACTATGGCTACACCTTC. It yields the protein CASSQAEGTNYGYTF.

The chain joins TRBV27 to TRBJ2-4, with D hard to call. The CDR3 runs to 15 residues. V lost 0 bases to trimming and J lost 7 bases, with 13 bases between them. Germline V CDR1 and CDR2: MNHEY, SMNVEV (reference sequence). The CDR3 reads CASSLSAPRANIQYF. The CDR3 DNA reads TGTGCCAGCAGTTTATCCGCACCCCGGGCGAACATTCAGTACTTC.

The chain couples TRBV2 to TRBJ2-1, with 8 bases matching TRBD2. Germline lookup yields CDR1 SNHLY and CDR2 FYNNEI. The CDR3 consists of 15 residues. The V segment lost 6 bases and the J segment 3 bases; nucleotides outside the gene matches: 7. CDR3 coding DNA: TGTGCCAGCAGGGGGCGGGAGGCGGTCTACAATGAGCAGTTCTTC. Amino acids: CASRGREAVYNEQFF.

CDR3 DNA: TGTGCCTGGACCGAACTAGCGGGAGATTACAATGAGCAGTTCTTC. Translating it yields CAWTELAGDYNEQFF. V is TRBV30 and J is TRBJ2-1, with 11 bases that match TRBD2. The CDR3 has 15 amino acids. Germline CDR1 GTSNPN, CDR2 SVGIG (reference sequence). The J segment lost 4 bases and the V segment lost 4 bases, leaving 6 bases of the junction unmatched.